The clone carrying this T cell receptor beta chain was detected ten times or more. The antigen is undetermined. The read ends 3 residues early relative to the CDR3; the germline J gene fills the gap. The data were obtained in a study of T cell clonality in common variable immunodeficiency. Trimming cost V 6 bases and J 2 bases, with 9 bases left between them. The CDR3 has 13 residues. CDR1 and CDR2 from the germline V gene are MGHRA and YSYEKL. Equal genomic DNA amounts from CVID and control samples were sequenced. Some clones are missing from TCRdb's copy, which holds only in-frame ones; the method was immunoSEQ multiplex PCR. The data show some 17,000 clones, with none appearing a single time. General study findings and limits: Fewer deletions and N-nucleotide insertions were reportedly seen in common variable immunodeficiency TCR beta sequences.

This clonotype was sampled from a human donor with common variable immunodeficiency. The sequenced sample was peripheral blood mononuclear cells. The chain uses TRBV4-1 and TRBJ2-3; D is unresolved. The chain's CDR3 is CASREGFTDTQYF. The CDR3 bases that were read are TGCGCCAGCAGGGAAGGGTTCACAGATACG.